A single sample is the source of the 11 T cell receptor beta chains below, sequenced in a study of control samples from healthy donors and cancer patients. Only in-frame clones appear in the TCRdb table, and some are missing; sequencing was by immunoSEQ multiplex PCR. This table holds about 110,000 clones, roughly 90% found once. Sequences were obtained from blood. The receptors originated from a woman in her fifties or sixties in good health.

The V gene is TRBV7-2, the J gene TRBJ2-1; 9 positions match TRBD2. This CDR3 has 15 amino acids. The germline gives CDR1 SGHTA, CDR2 FQGNSA. V shed 3 bases and J 9 bases; nucleotides not matched to a gene: 9. CDR3 DNA sequence: TGTGCCAGCAGCTTTATGGTAGCGGGAGTGGTTGAGCAGTTCTTC. It yields the protein CASSFMVAGVVEQFF.

The chain uses TRBV20-1 and TRBJ2-7; a weak D match, TRBD2 (6 bases). V lost 3 bases to trimming and J lost 4 bases, with 19 bases between them. The CDR3 extends over 15 amino acids. Germline-derived CDR1 and CDR2 are DFQATT and SNEGSKA (reference sequence). Here the CDR3 DNA reads TGCAGTGCTAGTCCCCTCTCGGGAGTAAGGTACGAGCAGTACGTC. It specifies CSASPLSGVRYEQYV.

The CDR3 region is CASSQELWGDHSGANVLTF. CDR3 sequence (DNA): TGTGCCAGCAGCCAAGAACTCTGGGGGGACCATTCTGGGGCCAACGTCCTGACTTTC. The chain recombines TRBV14 with TRBJ2-6, with D maybe TRBD2 (6 bases). Between the trimmed V and J ends, which lost 0 bases and 1 base, there was a span of 16 bases. Germline CDR1 is SGHDN and CDR2 is FVKESK. The CDR3 is made up of 19 amino acids.

The chain carries TRBV2 and TRBJ1-1, with no clear D. CDR1 and CDR2 (germline): SNHLY, FYNNEI. The CDR3 runs 13 residues. Trimming removed 7 bases at V and 5 bases at J, with 14 bases between. The CDR3 region is CASNPRVRTEAFF. The CDR3 DNA is TGTGCCAGCAATCCCCGGGTTAGGACTGAAGCTTTCTTT.

Written as DNA, the CDR3 is TGTGCCTGGAGTAAAGAGGGGAAAGAGACCCAGTACTTC. This gives the protein CAWSKEGKETQYF. The chain combines TRBV30 with TRBJ2-5; possibly TRBD1 or TRBD2 for D (5 bases each). The CDR3 is made up of 13 amino acids. The V end was cut by 2 bases, the J end by 3 bases, with 10 bases between. Germline V gene lookup returns CDR1 GTSNPN and CDR2 SVGIG (reference sequence). Full variable domain (outside the CDR3, taken from reference TRBV30 and TRBJ2-5): SQTIHQWPATLVQPVGSPLSLECTVEGTSNPNLYWYRQAAGRGLQLLFYSVGIGQISSEVPQNLSASRPQDRQFILSSKKLLLSDSGFYLCAWSKEGKETQYFGPGTRLLVL.

Details on this clone: The junction departs from germline at one end; a sequencing error may be responsible. V is TRBV19 and J is TRBJ2-1; 7 bases line up with TRBD2. The V gene's germline CDR1 is LNHDA and CDR2 SQIVND (reference sequence). The CDR3 runs 11 residues. The CDR3: CASSSAGDSVF. In DNA form, the CDR3 reads TGTGCCAGTAGTAGCGCGGGGGACTCGGTCTTC.

This sequence joins TRBV1 and TRBJ2-7; the table's D call, TRBD2, was not checked against the DNA. TRBV1 is given as a pseudogene. This CDR3 comprises 18 residues. The CDR3: CTSSQDRPRSGPTYEQYV. The CDR3, as DNA: TGCACCAGCAGCCAAGATAGGCCTAGGAGCGGGCCCACCTACGAGCAGTACGTC.

This clone was seen a few times. This rearrangement joins TRBV27 to TRBJ1-1; 8 bases agree with TRBD1. The CDR3 has 17 residues. Germline loops: CDR1 MNHEY, CDR2 SMNVEV (reference sequence). V lost 4 bases and J lost 4; bases outside the gene matches: 14. The CDR3 region has the DNA TGTGCCAGCAGTTCCCGACAGGGGAAAGGTTTGGGCACTGAAGCTTTCTTT. Protein: CASSSRQGKGLGTEAFF.

J is TRBJ2-4 and V is TRBV4-1; TRBD2 matches at 11 bases. The junction had 20 bases not matched to a gene; V was cut back by 0 bases and J by 7 bases. This CDR3 contains 21 residues. Germline assignment: CDR1 MGHRA and CDR2 YSYEKL. The CDR3 sequence is CASSQDGPELAGGYLPNIQYF. DNA of the CDR3: TGCGCCAGCAGCCAAGATGGCCCTGAGCTAGCGGGGGGCTATCTTCCGAACATTCAGTACTTC.

This clone was detected once. The V gene is TRBV28, the J gene TRBJ2-7; 9 nucleotides line up with TRBD1. CDR3 length: 14 amino acids. CDR1 and CDR2 (germline): MDHEN, SYDVKM. The junction had 7 bases not matched to a gene; V was cut back by 8 bases and J by 2 bases. The CDR3 coding sequence is TGTGCCAGCGGCTCCGGGACAGGGACCTACGAGCAGTACGTC. Translation gives CASGSGTGTYEQYV.

V and J are TRBV10-1 and TRBJ2-4; 8 nucleotides match TRBD1. The CDR3 covers 15 residues. In germline, CDR1 is WNHNN, CDR2 SYGVQD (reference sequence). V lost 1 base and J lost 4; bases outside the gene matches: 3. The CDR3 DNA follows: TGCGCCAGCAGTGAGTACAGGGACAGGAAAAACATTCAGTACTTC. Translation gives CASSEYRDRKNIQYF.